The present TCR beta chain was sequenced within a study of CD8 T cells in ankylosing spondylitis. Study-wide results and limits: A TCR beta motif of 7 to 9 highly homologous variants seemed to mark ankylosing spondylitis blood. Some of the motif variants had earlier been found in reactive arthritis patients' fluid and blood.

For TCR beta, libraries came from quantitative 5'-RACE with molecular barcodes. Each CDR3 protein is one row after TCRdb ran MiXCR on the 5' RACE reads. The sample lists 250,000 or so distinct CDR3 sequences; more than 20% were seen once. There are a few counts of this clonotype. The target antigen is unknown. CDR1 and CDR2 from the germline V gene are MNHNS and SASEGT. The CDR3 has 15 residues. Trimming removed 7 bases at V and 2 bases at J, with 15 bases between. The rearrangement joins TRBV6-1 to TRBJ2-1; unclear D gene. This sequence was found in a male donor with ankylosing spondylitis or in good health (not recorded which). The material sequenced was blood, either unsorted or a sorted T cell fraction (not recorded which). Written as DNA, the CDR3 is TGTGCCAGCAAATCATCAGGAGCGCCCTACAATGAGCAGTTCTTC. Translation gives CASKSSGAPYNEQFF.